These 5 T cell receptor beta chains were all obtained from the same sample, sequenced in a study of response to subunit inactivated influenza vaccine. Via MiXCR, TCRdb re-called the RT-PCR reads, giving one row per CDR3 protein. In the table there are more than 200,000 distinct CDR3 sequences, 9% to 15% of which are singletons. Sequences were derived from non-naive T cells sorted from PBMCs, sampled 14 to 15 days before vaccination. Receptors were obtained from a man aged 45-65 years who received an inactivated influenza vaccine.

The chain links TRBV2 to TRBJ2-5, with D perhaps TRBD1 (7 bases). Germline values: CDR1 SNHLY, CDR2 FYNNEI. V gave up 6 bases and J gave up 5 bases, with 19 bases separating them. The CDR3 runs to 15 residues. CDR3: CASRARQGGLETQYF. CDR3 nucleotides: TGTGCCAGCAGAGCCCGCCAGGGGGGATTGGAGACCCAGTACTTC. The full variable domain, with the rest looked up from reference TRBV2 and TRBJ2-5, is EPEVTQTPSHQVTQMGQEVILRCVPISNHLYFYWYRQILGQKVEFLVSFYNNEISEKSEIFDDQFSVERPDGSNFTLKIRSTKLEDSAMYFCASRARQGGLETQYFGPGTRLLVL.

This chain joins TRBV20-1 and TRBJ2-7; weak D call: TRBD2 (6 bases). This CDR3 comprises 15 residues. V lost 0 bases, J lost 2 bases, and 14 bases lay in between. Germline CDR1 and CDR2: DFQATT and SNEGSKA (reference sequence). This CDR3 reads CSARDYTRGTYEQYF. The CDR3, as DNA: TGCAGTGCTAGAGATTACACACGGGGGACCTACGAGCAGTACTTC.

This chain joins TRBV18 and TRBJ2-2; D might be TRBD2 (5 bases). CDR3 length: 15 amino acids. The V and J ends lost 6 bases and 1 base respectively, with 12 bases between them. Germline V lookup: CDR1 KGHSH, CDR2 LQKENI. The chain's CDR3 is CASSPFSGNTGELFF. The CDR3 DNA reads TGTGCCAGCTCGCCCTTCAGCGGGAACACCGGGGAGCTGTTTTTT.

This clonotype was seen a few times. The genes are TRBV27 and TRBJ2-6; D is possibly TRBD1 (5 bases). The CDR3 is made up of 15 amino acids. The germline V and J ends were trimmed by 6 bases and 1 base, with 10 bases remaining between them. Germline-derived CDR1 and CDR2 are MNHEY and SMNVEV (reference sequence). CDR3 bases: TGTGCCAGCAGCTCGACAGCATCTGGGGCCAACGTCCTGACTTTC. It encodes CASSSTASGANVLTF.

The CDR3 DNA follows: TGCGCCAGCAGCCTCACCAGAGACTCTGGAAACACCATATATTTT. Protein sequence: CASSLTRDSGNTIYF. The chain joins TRBV4-3 to TRBJ1-3, with unresolved D. This CDR3 contains 15 residues. Between the trimmed V and J ends, which lost 4 bases and 0 bases, there was a span of 10 bases. CDR1 LGHNA and CDR2 YSLEER come from the germline V gene.